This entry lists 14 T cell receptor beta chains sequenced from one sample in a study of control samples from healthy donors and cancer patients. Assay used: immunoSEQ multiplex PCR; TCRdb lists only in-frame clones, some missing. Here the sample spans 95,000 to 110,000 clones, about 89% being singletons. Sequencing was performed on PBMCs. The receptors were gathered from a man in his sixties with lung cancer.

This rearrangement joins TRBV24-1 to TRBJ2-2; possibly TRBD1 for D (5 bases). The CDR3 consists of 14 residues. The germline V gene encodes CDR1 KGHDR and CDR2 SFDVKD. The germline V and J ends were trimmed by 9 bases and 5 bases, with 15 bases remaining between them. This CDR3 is CATWSGQGTGELFF. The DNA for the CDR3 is TGTGCCACCTGGTCGGGCCAGGGAACCGGGGAGCTGTTTTTT.

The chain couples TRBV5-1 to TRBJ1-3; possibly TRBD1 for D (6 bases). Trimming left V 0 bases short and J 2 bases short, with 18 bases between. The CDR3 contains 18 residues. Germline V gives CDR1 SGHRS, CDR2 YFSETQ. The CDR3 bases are TGCGCCAGCAGCTTGGTCCGGACAGAGGGCCTCCCTGGAAACACCATATATTTT. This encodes CASSLVRTEGLPGNTIYF.

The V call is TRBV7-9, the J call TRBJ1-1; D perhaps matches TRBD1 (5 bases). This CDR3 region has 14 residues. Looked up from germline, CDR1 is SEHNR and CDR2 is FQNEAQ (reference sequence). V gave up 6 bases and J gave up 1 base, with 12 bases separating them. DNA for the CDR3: TGTGCCAGCAGTCCATTCGGACAGAACACTGAAGCTTTCTTT. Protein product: CASSPFGQNTEAFF.

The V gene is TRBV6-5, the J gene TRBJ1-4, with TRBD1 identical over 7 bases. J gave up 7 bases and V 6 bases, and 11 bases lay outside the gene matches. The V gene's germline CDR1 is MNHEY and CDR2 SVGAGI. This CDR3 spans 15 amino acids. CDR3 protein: CASSAMTGISEKLFF. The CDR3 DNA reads TGTGCCAGCAGCGCAATGACAGGGATAAGTGAAAAACTGTTTTTT.

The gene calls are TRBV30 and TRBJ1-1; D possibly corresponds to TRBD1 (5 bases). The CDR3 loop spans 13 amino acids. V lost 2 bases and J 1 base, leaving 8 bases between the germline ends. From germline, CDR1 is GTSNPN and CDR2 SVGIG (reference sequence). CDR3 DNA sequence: TGTGCCTGGAGTTGGGGGACGAACACTGAAGCTTTCTTT. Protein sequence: CAWSWGTNTEAFF.

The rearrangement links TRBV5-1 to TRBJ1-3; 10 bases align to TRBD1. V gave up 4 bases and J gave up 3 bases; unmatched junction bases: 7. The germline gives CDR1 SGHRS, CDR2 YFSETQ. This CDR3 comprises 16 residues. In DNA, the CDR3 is TGCGCCAGCAGCCAGTTGGGACAGGGGCATGGAAACACCATATATTTT. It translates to CASSQLGQGHGNTIYF.

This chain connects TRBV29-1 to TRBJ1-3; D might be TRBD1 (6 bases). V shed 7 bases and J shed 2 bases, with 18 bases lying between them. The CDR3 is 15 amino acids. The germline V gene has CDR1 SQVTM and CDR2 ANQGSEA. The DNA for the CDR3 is TGCAGCGCTATGAGGGGGACGCTTACTGGAAACACCATATATTTT. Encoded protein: CSAMRGTLTGNTIYF.

The CDR3 DNA is TGCAGTGGGTCGGGAATAGGGCCCCAGCATTTT. Protein: CSGSGIGPQHF. The chain uses TRBV20-1 and TRBJ1-5; D unclear. The CDR3 covers 11 residues. Per the germline V gene, CDR1 is DFQATT and CDR2 is SNEGSKA (reference sequence). Trimming left V 7 bases short and J 9 bases short, with 13 bases between.

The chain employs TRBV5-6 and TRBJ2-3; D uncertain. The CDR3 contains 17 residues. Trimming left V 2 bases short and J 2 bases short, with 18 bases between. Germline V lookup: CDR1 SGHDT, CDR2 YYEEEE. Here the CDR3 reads CASSFLNTFIPTDTQYF. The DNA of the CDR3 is TGTGCCAGCAGCTTTCTCAACACCTTCATCCCCACAGATACGCAGTATTTT. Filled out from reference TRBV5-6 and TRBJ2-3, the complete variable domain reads DAGVTQSPTHLIKTRGQQVTLRCSPKSGHDTVSWYQQALGQGPQFIFQYYEEEERQRGNFPDRFSGHQFPNYSSELNVNALLLGDSALYLCASSFLNTFIPTDTQYFGPGTRLTVL.

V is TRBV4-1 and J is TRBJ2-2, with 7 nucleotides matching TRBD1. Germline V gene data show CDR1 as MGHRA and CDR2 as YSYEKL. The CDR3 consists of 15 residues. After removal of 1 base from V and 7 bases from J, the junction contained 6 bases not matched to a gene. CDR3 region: CASSQGQGLIGELFF. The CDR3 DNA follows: TGCGCCAGCAGCCAAGGACAGGGTCTGATCGGGGAGCTGTTTTTT.

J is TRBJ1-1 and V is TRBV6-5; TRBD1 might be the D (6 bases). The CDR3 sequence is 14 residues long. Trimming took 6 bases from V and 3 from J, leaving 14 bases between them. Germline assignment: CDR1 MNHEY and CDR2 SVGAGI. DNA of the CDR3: TGTGCCAGCAGAAACAGGGATCGTCACACTGAAGCTTTCTTT. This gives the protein CASRNRDRHTEAFF.

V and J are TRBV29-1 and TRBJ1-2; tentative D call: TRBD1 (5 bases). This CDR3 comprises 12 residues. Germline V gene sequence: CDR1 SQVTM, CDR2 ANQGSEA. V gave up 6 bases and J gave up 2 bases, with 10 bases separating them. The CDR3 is CSVGDGNYGYTF. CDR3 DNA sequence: TGCAGCGTGGGGGACGGAAACTATGGCTACACCTTC.

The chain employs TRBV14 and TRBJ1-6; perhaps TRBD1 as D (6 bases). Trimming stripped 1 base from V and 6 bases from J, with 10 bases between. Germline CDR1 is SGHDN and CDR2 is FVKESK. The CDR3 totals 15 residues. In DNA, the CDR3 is TGTGCCAGCAGCCAAGGGGTAGGGGGTAATTCACCCCTCCACTTT. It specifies CASSQGVGGNSPLHF.

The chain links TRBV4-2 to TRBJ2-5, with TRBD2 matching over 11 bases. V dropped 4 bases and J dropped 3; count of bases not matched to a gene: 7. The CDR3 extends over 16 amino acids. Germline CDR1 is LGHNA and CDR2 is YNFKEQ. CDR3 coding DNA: TGTGCCAGCAGCCTGAGGGGGGGACTAGCGGAAGAGACCCAGTACTTC. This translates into CASSLRGGLAEETQYF.